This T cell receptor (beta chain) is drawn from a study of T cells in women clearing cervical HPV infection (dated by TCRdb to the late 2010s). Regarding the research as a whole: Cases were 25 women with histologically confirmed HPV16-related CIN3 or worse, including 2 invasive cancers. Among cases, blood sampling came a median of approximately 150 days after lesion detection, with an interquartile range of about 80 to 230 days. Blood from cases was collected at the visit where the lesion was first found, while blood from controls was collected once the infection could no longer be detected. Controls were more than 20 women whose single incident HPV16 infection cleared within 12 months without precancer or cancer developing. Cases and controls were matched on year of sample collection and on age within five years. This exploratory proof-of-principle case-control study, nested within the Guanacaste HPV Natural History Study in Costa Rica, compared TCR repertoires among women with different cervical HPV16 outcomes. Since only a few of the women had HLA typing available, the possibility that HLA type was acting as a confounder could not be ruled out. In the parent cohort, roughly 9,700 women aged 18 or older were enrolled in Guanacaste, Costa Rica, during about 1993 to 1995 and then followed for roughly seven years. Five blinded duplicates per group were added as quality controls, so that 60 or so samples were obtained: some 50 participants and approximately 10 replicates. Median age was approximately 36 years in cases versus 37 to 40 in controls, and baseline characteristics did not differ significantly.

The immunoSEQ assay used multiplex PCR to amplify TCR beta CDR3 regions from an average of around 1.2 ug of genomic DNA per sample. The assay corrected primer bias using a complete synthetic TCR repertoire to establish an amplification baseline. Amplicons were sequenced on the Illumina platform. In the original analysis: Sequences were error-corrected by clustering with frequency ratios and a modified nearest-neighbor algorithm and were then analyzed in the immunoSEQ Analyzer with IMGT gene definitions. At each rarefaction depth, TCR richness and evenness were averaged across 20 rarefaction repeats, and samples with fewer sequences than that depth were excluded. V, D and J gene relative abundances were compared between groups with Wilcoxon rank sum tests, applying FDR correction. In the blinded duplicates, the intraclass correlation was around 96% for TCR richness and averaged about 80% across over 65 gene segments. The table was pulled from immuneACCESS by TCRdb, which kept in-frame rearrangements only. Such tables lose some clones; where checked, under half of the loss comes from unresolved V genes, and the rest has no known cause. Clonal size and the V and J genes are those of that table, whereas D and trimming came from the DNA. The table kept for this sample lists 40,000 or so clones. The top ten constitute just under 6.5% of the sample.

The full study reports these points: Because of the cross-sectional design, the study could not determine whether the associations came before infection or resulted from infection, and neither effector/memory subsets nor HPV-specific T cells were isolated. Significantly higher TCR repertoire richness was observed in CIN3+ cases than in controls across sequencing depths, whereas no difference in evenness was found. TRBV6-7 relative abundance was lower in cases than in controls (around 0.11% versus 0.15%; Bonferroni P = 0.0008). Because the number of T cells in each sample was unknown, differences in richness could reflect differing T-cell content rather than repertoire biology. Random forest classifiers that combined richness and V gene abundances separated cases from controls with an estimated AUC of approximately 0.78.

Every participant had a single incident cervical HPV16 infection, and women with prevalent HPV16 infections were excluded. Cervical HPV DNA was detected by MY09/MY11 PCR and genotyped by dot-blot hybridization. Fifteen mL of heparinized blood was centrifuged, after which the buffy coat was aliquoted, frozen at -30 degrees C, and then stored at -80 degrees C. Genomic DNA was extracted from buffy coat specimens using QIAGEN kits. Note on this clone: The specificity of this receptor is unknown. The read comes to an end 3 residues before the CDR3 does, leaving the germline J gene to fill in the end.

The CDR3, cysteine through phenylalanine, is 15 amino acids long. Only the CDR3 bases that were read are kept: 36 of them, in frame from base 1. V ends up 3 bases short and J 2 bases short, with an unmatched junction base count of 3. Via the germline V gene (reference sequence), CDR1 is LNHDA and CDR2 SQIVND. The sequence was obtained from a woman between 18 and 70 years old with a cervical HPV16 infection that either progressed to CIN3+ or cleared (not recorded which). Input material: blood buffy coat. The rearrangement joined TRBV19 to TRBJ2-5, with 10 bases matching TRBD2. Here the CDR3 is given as CASSILAGEQETQYF. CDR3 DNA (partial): TGTGCCAGTAGTATTCTAGCGGGGGAGCAAGAGACC.